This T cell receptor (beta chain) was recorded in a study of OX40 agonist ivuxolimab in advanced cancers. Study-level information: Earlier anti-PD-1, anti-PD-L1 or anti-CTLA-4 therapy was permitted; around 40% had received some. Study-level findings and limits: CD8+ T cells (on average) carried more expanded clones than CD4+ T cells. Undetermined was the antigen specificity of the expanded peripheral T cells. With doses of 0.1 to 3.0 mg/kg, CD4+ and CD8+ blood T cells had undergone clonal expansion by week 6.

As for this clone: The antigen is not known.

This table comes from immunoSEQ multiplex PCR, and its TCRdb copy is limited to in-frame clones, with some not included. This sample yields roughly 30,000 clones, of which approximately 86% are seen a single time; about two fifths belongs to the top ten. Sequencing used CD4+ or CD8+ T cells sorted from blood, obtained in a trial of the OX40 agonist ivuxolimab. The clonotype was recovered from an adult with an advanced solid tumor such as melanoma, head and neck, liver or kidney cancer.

The CDR3 DNA reads as TGTGCCAGCAGTTTGAGGGTACACCATCGGAATGAGCAGTTCTTC. It codes for CASSLRVHHRNEQFF. The J gene is TRBJ2-1, the V gene TRBV28; possibly TRBD2 for D (5 bases). The CDR3 runs 15 residues. Trimming left V 3 bases short and J 7 bases short, with 16 bases between. The germline gives CDR1 MDHEN, CDR2 SYDVKM.